This T cell receptor (beta chain) is from a study of blood T cells in healthy people across ages. Trimming removed 6 bases from V and 2 bases from J, with 13 bases in between. The CDR3 totals 14 residues. Germline assignment: CDR1 SNHLY and CDR2 FYNNEI. A J-beta primer mix and a sample-barcoded 5' primer were used in a second PCR of about 6 to 12 cycles. Each CDR3 protein is one row after TCRdb ran MiXCR on the 5' RACE reads. Of 800,000 or so distinct CDR3 sequences in the sample, under 80% were seen once. This clonotype was obtained from a man aged 25 to 40 in good health. The sample taken for sequencing was blood. The chain joins TRBV2 to TRBJ1-2; D is unresolved. Written as DNA, the CDR3 is TGTGCCAGCAGGGACCTTCCGGACAACTATGGCTACACCTTC. This gives the protein CASRDLPDNYGYTF.